This T cell receptor beta chain was captured by sequencing in a study of blood T cells in healthy people across ages. A J-beta primer mix and a sample-barcoded 5' primer were used in a second PCR of roughly 6 to 11 cycles. One entry per CDR3 protein results from TCRdb running MiXCR on the 5' RACE reads. The sample lists some 1.5 million distinct CDR3 sequences; approximately 39% were seen once. This clonotype was seen only a few times. Its antigen is undetermined. Germline V gives CDR1 DFQATT, CDR2 SNEGSKA (reference sequence). The ends were cut back, 1 base at V and 5 bases at J, with 9 bases in the middle. This CDR3 region has 14 residues. Whole-study findings and limits: Donors of long life had a larger count of naive CD4+ cells and greater diversity than aged donors.

The rearrangement joins TRBV20-1 to TRBJ1-6; D unresolved. The TCR originated in a woman younger than 35 in good health. Sequenced material: blood. This CDR3 reads CSARGRGDNSPLHF. The CDR3, as DNA: TGCAGTGCTAGAGGGCGGGGTGATAATTCACCCCTCCACTTT.